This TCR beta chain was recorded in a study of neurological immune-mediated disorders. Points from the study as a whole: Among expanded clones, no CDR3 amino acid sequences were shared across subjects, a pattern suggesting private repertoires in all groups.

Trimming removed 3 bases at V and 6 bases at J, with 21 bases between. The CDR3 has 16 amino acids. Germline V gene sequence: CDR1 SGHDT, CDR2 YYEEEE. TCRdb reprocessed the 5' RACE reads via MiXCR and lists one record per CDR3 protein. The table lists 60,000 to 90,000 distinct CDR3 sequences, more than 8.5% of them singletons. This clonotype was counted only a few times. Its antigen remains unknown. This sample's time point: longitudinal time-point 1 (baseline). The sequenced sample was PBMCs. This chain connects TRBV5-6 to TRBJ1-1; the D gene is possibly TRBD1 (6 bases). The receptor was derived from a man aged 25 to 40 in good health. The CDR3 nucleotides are TGTGCCAGCAGCTCCTTCAACAGGGTAACTAAGGCTGAAGCTTTCTTT. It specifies CASSSFNRVTKAEAFF.